A selection of T cell receptor beta chains follows, all from one sample in a study of blood T cell repertoires in COVID-19. The data were produced by immunoSEQ multiplex PCR, yet TCRdb's version contains in-frame clones alone and is incomplete. Among around 310,000 clones listed, nearly 90% were seen once. The source material was peripheral blood. These receptors were collected from a woman in her thirties or forties with COVID-19, enrolled during active disease. CDR3s leave out the opening cysteine and the closing phenylalanine or tryptophan.

V gene	J gene	CDR3 protein
TRBV28	TRBJ2-7	ASSLQVGEQY
TRBV2	TRBJ1-2	ATSGEPNYGYT
TRBV2	TRBJ1-2	ASSERENYGYT
TRBV6-1	TRBJ2-1	ASSEQGIANEQF
TRBV28	TRBJ1-6	ASSLRQDRMTLH
TRBV19	TRBJ2-5	ASSIGGIGETQY
TRBV7-3	TRBJ2-1	ASTSTGGLYNEQF
TRBV5-4	TRBJ2-7	ASGQGAYEQY
TRBV19	TRBJ1-3	ASSIRVGRVTGNTIY
TRBV30	TRBJ1-5	AWSGGQGARTGQPQH
TRBV5-1	TRBJ1-3	ASSIPGSGNTIY
TRBV27	TRBJ2-7	ASSLSGSSLTYEQY
TRBV27	TRBJ2-3	ASLSAGSSWDTQY
TRBV18	TRBJ2-2	ASSPKHQGEGELF